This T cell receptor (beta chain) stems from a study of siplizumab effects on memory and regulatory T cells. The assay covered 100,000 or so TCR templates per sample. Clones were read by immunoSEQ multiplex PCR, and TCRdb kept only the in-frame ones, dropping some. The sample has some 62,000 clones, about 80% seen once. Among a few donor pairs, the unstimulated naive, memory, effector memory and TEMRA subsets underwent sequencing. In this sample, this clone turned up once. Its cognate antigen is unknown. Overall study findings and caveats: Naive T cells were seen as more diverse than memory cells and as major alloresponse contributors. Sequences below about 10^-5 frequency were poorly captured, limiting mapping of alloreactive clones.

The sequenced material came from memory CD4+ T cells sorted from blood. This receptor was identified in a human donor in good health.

The CDR3 DNA follows: TGTGCCAGCAGCTTAGATTTCTCGATCTATGGCTACACCTTC. Its translation is CASSLDFSIYGYTF. The chain combines TRBV7-2 with TRBJ1-2; no definite D call. The germline V gene encodes CDR1 SGHTA and CDR2 FQGNSA. The V end lost 1 base, the J end lost 4 bases, and 10 bases lay between the germline ends. This CDR3 has 14 amino acids.